The text below deals with one T cell receptor (beta chain). The sample holds one count of this clone. No antigen is known for it. Nothing much larger sits one base from this clone, and base qualities are not available. Collaborating institutions collected whole blood in K2EDTA tubes following their own protocols. For TCRbeta analysis, collaborators shipped samples as frozen whole blood, isolated PBMCs, or DNA extracted from either of those sample types. This specimen comes from a study of blood T cell repertoires in COVID-19 (TCRdb year 2020). Turning to the overall study: Samples covering the acute and convalescent phases of COVID-19 were provided by collaborators in the United States, Italy and Spain. The samples were drawn from the first 160 participants of the ongoing ImmuneRACE study and from 1,254 subjects provided by 6 global collaborators. HLA class I and class II types, where available, came from metadata supplied by the sample provider rather than from assay-based typing. The repertoires were released in a freely available public database intended as a resource for research on the immune response to SARS-CoV-2. A de-identified subject ID, COVID-19 status, age in years and sex were almost always included in the sample metadata. Subjects who had been exposed to COVID-19, were actively infected with it, or had recovered from it provided the deeply sampled blood TCRbeta repertoires that made up the dataset. The prospective study material was composed of cDNA or gDNA derived from T cells, B-cell-depleted T cells, or PBMCs.

V is cut by 6 bases and J by 2 bases, and the space between the germline ends is 14 bases. CDR1 and CDR2, per the germline V gene, are LGHNT and FRNRAP. The CDR3 covers 15 residues, taking in both the cysteine and the phenylalanine. Just CDR3 DNA is preserved here, 45 bases in frame from base 1. Study-wide conclusions, independent of this receptor: How much clinical and demographic metadata was included differed by source and by participant, and the metadata was provided uncurated.

TCRbeta CDR3 regions were amplified from genomic DNA by means of the immunoSEQ Assay, a bias-controlled multiplex PCR. In the authors' own workflow: The number of nucleated cells in each sample was estimated from the amplification of reference gene primers within the assay. To quantify the absolute abundance of each unique TCRbeta CDR3 rearrangement, sequence reads were collapsed and filtered. Productive Simpson clonality was computed per sample as the square root of Simpson's diversity index over productive rearrangements. TCRdb's version of the immuneACCESS table is confined to in-frame rearrangements and falls short of the full clone set. An unresolved V gene accounts for under half of the shortfall where checked; the remainder is of unknown origin. D and trimming were read from the DNA, whereas the V and J calls and clone size are those reported in that table. For this sample the table gives over 150,000 clones, of which about 80% were detected only once. The ten biggest clones cover approximately 30% of the sample.

Sequencing used peripheral blood. The receptor comes from a woman aged 55-75 years with acute or convalescent COVID-19. Recombination connected TRBV12-5 to TRBJ1-5, and possibly TRBD1, on 5 matching bases. The CDR3 region: CASGPPQGCNQPQHF. The DNA sequence follows: TGTGCTAGTGGCCCGCCCCAGGGTTGCAATCAGCCCCAGCATTTT.